Detailed here is one T cell receptor beta chain. This CDR3 has 14 residues. V was clipped by 3 bases and J by 2 bases, with 10 bases between them. CDR1 and CDR2 (germline): LGHNT, FRNRAP. The data originate from a study of blood T cell repertoires in COVID-19. Assay used: immunoSEQ multiplex PCR; TCRdb lists only in-frame clones, some missing. The sample records about 240,000 clones, 88% being singletons. Sequenced sample: peripheral blood. The receptor was isolated from a woman aged 25-40 years with acute or convalescent COVID-19. The chain carries TRBV12-5 and TRBJ1-1, with D uncertain. In DNA form, the CDR3 reads TGTGCTAGTGGTTTTGGTGCGGGTAACACTGAAGCTTTCTTT. As protein: CASGFGAGNTEAFF.